The T cell receptor beta chain under discussion was sequenced for a study of blood T cell repertoires in COVID-19 (TCRdb year 2020). Describing the broader study: The collaborator samples originated in the United States, Italy and Spain and spanned the acute and convalescent phases of COVID-19. The material from the prospective study consisted of cDNA or gDNA derived from T cells, B-cell-depleted T cells, or PBMCs. Subjects who had been exposed to COVID-19, were actively infected with it, or had recovered from it provided the deeply sampled blood TCRbeta repertoires that made up the dataset. The repertoires were released in a freely available public database intended as a resource for research on the immune response to SARS-CoV-2. The samples were drawn from the first 160 participants of the ongoing ImmuneRACE study and from 1,200 or so subjects provided by 6 global collaborators. Nearly every sample came with metadata listing a de-identified subject ID, COVID-19 status, age in years and sex. Where available, HLA class I and class II types were taken from metadata supplied by the sample provider and were not determined by assay-based typing. Results the study describes overall, beyond this receptor: How much clinical and demographic metadata was included differed by source and by participant, and the metadata was provided uncurated.

Participants in the prospective study were aged about 18 to 95 years, lived in about two dozen United States geographic areas, and enrolled through a virtual design. In the prospective study, cohorts were assigned on the basis of participant-reported clinical history obtained from a screening survey and a study questionnaire. Recovered participants in ImmuneRACE Cohort 3 were defined as having two consecutive negative NP/OP PCR tests, clearance from a healthcare professional, or resolution of symptoms. Each participant in the prospective study had whole blood, serum and a nasopharyngeal or oropharyngeal swab collected by mobile phlebotomists. Over an approximately 2-month period, participants in the prospective study had the option of providing additional blood draws and questionnaires. Blood samples from the prospective study were shipped frozen or at room temperature prior to DNA extraction.

Note on this clone: Its antigen specificity is not known. No base-level quality is on record; no much larger clone is a single base apart.

The immunoSEQ Assay, a bias-controlled multiplex PCR, was used to amplify TCRbeta CDR3 regions from genomic DNA. As for the authors' bioinformatics: The number of nucleated cells in each sample was estimated by amplification of reference gene primers within the assay. To quantify the absolute abundance of each unique TCRbeta CDR3 rearrangement, sequence reads were collapsed and filtered. Productive Simpson clonality was computed per sample as the square root of Simpson's diversity index over productive rearrangements. In its TCRdb copy, this immuneACCESS table keeps in-frame sequences only and misses some clones. Where compared with another copy, unresolved V genes explain less than half of these, and the others have no known cause. V and J calls plus clone size are reproduced from that table; the DNA served to infer D and trimming. Recorded for this sample are 450,000 to 500,000 clones; 88% of them occurred a single time. The ten biggest clones cover 7% to 10% of the sample.

Via the germline V gene, CDR1 is SGHRS and CDR2 YFSETQ. At the junction V is shortened by 5 bases and J by 2 bases, with 10 bases in between. The CDR3 holds 13 amino acids from the cysteine to the phenylalanine. Kept here is only the CDR3 DNA, which spans 39 bases and is read in frame from base 1. The material sequenced was PBMCs or T cells enriched from blood (not recorded which). This chain is built from TRBV5-1 and TRBJ1-1; the D gene cannot be named for sure. The origin of this receptor is a woman aged 55-69 years who had recovered from COVID-19. The DNA sequence is given as TGCGCCAGCAGAGCTGATCACAACACTGAAGCTTTCTTT. Its coded protein is CASRADHNTEAFF.